The 15 T cell receptor beta chains listed next were all sequenced from one sample in a study of brain metastases from non-small cell lung cancer. The assay was immunoSEQ multiplex PCR, and TCRdb's table has in-frame clones only and misses some. Among 2,000 or so clones listed, about nine tenths were seen once. The sample consisted of primary lung tumor tissue. These TCRs come from a donor aged 40 or older with non-small cell lung cancer.

V is TRBV28 and J is TRBJ1-1, with unresolved D. The CDR3 is 12 residues long. Trimming removed 5 bases at V and 3 bases at J, with 7 bases between. Germline CDR1 reads MDHEN; CDR2 reads SYDVKM. CDR3 residues: CASSLLYTEAFF. The CDR3, as DNA: TGTGCCAGCAGTCTACTCTACACTGAAGCTTTCTTT.

The chain has TRBV13 and TRBJ1-6; the D is unclear. The V gene lost 5 bases and the J gene lost 7 bases, with 15 bases spanning the gap. This CDR3 contains 15 residues. Germline values: CDR1 PRHDT, CDR2 FYEKMQ (reference sequence). CDR3 loop: CASSHPGLRNSPLHF. In DNA form, the CDR3 reads TGTGCCAGCAGCCACCCTGGGTTAAGGAATTCACCCCTCCACTTT.

The chain combines TRBV28 with TRBJ1-2, with 9 bases fitting TRBD1. Germline CDR1 MDHEN, CDR2 SYDVKM. V dropped 4 bases and J dropped 3; count of bases not matched to a gene: 3. This CDR3 region has 14 residues. This CDR3 is CASSSGQGHYGYTF. The CDR3 DNA sequence: TGTGCCAGCAGTTCGGGACAGGGACACTATGGCTACACCTTC.

This clone has a single count. The CDR3 nucleotides are TGTGCCAGTAGTATCGGTAATGCCGGGGCGAACACTGAAGCTTTCTTT. Translating it yields CASSIGNAGANTEAFF. The chain joins TRBV19 to TRBJ1-1; tentatively, D is TRBD1 (5 bases). This CDR3 is 16 amino acids long. Germline V lookup: CDR1 LNHDA, CDR2 SQIVND (reference sequence). Trimming took 3 bases from V and 1 from J, leaving 15 bases between them.

The chain is built from TRBV28 and TRBJ2-7; 7 bases map to TRBD1. This CDR3 region has 12 residues. The V segment lost 8 bases and the J segment 5 bases; nucleotides outside the gene matches: 6. CDR1 and CDR2 from the germline V gene are MDHEN and SYDVKM. CDR3 residues: CASGGQVHEQYF. CDR3 nucleotides: TGTGCCAGCGGCGGACAGGTCCACGAGCAGTACTTC.

The chain combines TRBV21-1 with TRBJ2-3; the table's D gene call, TRBD2, was not cross checked with the DNA. TRBV21-1 is a pseudogene locus. The CDR3 length is 17 residues. CDR3 amino acids: CASSKKTGTRSGDTQYF. CDR3 bases: TGTGCCAGCAGCAAAAAGACCGGGACTAGAAGTGGAGATACGCAGTATTTT.

The chain carries TRBV7-3 and TRBJ1-2; no clear D gene. This CDR3 comprises 14 residues. V lost 5 bases and J 4 bases, leaving 14 bases between the germline ends. Per germline, CDR1 SGHTA and CDR2 FQGTGA. This CDR3 is CASSPGSSTYGYTF. In DNA form, the CDR3 reads TGTGCCAGCAGCCCTGGGTCTTCGACCTATGGCTACACCTTC.

This clone has more than one count but fewer than ten. The chain uses TRBV6-5 and TRBJ1-4; D gene ambiguous. The CDR3 contains 14 residues. The germline V gene encodes CDR1 MNHEY and CDR2 SVGAGI. The V gene lost 0 bases and the J gene lost 6 bases, with 8 bases spanning the gap. The CDR3 reads CASSYSNGDEKLFF. The CDR3 DNA sequence: TGTGCCAGCAGTTACTCGAACGGGGATGAAAAACTGTTTTTT.

Here the CDR3 DNA reads TGTGCCAGCTCACCATCCCAGGGGAGAGAAAAACTGTTTTTT. Encoded protein: CASSPSQGREKLFF. J is TRBJ1-4 and V is TRBV18, with a possible D match to TRBD1 (6 bases). CDR1 and CDR2 from the germline V gene are KGHSH and LQKENI. The CDR3 consists of 14 residues. V was shortened by 2 bases and J by 8 bases, with 12 bases between the two germline ends.

This clone was observed once. V is TRBV2 and J is TRBJ1-3; TRBD1 might be the D (6 bases). There are 13 residues in the CDR3. Germline V gene lookup returns CDR1 SNHLY and CDR2 FYNNEI. Trimming stripped 5 bases from V and 2 bases from J, with 7 bases between. CDR3 DNA sequence: TGTGCCAGCAGTTACAGGGCTGGAAACACCATATATTTT. This encodes CASSYRAGNTIYF.

The genes are TRBV19 and TRBJ2-4; D may match TRBD1 or TRBD2 (5 bases each). CDR1 is LNHDA, CDR2 SQIVND, per germline (reference sequence). The CDR3 contains 14 residues. Deletions cut 7 bases from V and 2 bases from J, with 12 bases between. The DNA of the CDR3 is TGTGCCAGTAACCGGGACCTGACCAAAAACATTCAGTACTTC. Translation gives CASNRDLTKNIQYF.

This chain uses TRBV9 with TRBJ2-5, with D unclear. The CDR3 sequence is 13 residues long. The V end lost 0 bases, the J end lost 2 bases, and 5 bases lay between the germline ends. CDR1 is SGDLS, CDR2 YYNGEE, per germline. This chain's CDR3 is CASSVGIQETQYF. The CDR3 DNA sequence: TGTGCCAGCAGCGTAGGGATACAAGAGACCCAGTACTTC.

The CDR3 DNA follows: TGTGCCAGCAGTGGGACAGGGGGGGTTTCTAATTCACCCCTCCACTTT. Amino acids: CASSGTGGVSNSPLHF. This sequence joins TRBV28 and TRBJ1-6; TRBD1 agrees at 11 bases. The V gene end was trimmed by 5 bases and the J gene end by 6 bases; junction bases not matched to a gene: 6. This CDR3 is 16 amino acids long. Looked up from germline, CDR1 is MDHEN and CDR2 is SYDVKM. The whole variable domain, remainder taken from reference TRBV28 and TRBJ1-6, is DVKVTQSSRYLVKRTGEKVFLECVQDMDHENMFWYRQDPGLGLRLIYFSYDVKMKEKGDIPEGYSVSREKKERFSLILESASTNQTSMYLCASSGTGGVSNSPLHFGNGTRLTVT.

This sequence joins TRBV5-1 and TRBJ1-3; no definite D call. Per the germline V gene, CDR1 is SGHRS and CDR2 is YFSETQ. V was pared by 0 bases and J by 2 bases, with 6 bases between. The CDR3 runs 14 residues. This CDR3 reads CASSLDGAGNTIYF. The CDR3 DNA is TGCGCCAGCAGCTTGGATGGTGCTGGAAACACCATATATTTT.

The V call is TRBV6-6, the J call TRBJ2-1; D is perhaps TRBD1 (5 bases). V dropped 1 base and J dropped 2 bases, with 6 bases sitting between them. CDR3 length: 14 amino acids. The germline V gene has CDR1 MNHNY and CDR2 SVGAGI (reference sequence). The CDR3 here is CASSYLGPYNEQFF. CDR3 in DNA: TGTGCCAGCAGTTACTTGGGGCCCTACAATGAGCAGTTCTTC.